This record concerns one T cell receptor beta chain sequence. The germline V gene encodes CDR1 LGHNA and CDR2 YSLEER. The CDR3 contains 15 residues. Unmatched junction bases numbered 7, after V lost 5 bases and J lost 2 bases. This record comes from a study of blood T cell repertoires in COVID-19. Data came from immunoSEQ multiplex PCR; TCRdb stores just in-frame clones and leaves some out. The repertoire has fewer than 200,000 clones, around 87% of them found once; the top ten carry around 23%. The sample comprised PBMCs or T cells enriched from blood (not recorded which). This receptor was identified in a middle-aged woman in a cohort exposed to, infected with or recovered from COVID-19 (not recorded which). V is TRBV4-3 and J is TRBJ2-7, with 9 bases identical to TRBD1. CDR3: CASSARQGEAYEQYF. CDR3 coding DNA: TGCGCCAGCAGCGCCCGACAGGGGGAAGCCTACGAGCAGTACTTC.